These 26 T cell receptor beta chains originate from one sample sequenced in a study of graft-versus-host responses after intestinal transplantation (dated by TCRdb to the early 2020s). Library generation was performed with the immunoSEQ multiplex PCR assay. TCRdb stores this immuneACCESS table with in-frame sequences only. Part of the clones is absent; in the studies checked, under half of the shortfall reflects unresolved V genes, and no reason is known for the rest. The sample yields tens of thousands of clones; more than 75% were counted once. The ten top clones hold approximately 2.7% of the sample. Specimen: PBMCs, collected around 120 days after intestinal transplantation. The source is a human patient who received an intestinal transplant, so some T cells may come from the graft donor.

The V call is TRBV9, the J call TRBJ2-5; 14 bases agree with TRBD2. Germline lookup yields CDR1 SGDLS and CDR2 YYNGEE. The CDR3 covers 16 residues. Trimming at V came to 0 bases and at J to 7 bases, leaving 5 bases not matched to a gene. The DNA for the CDR3 is TGTGCCAGCAGCGTAGACGGGACTAGCGGGGGAGGGACCCAGTACTTC. Encoded protein: CASSVDGTSGGGTQYF.

The rearrangement links TRBV23-1 to TRBJ2-1; the D gene is possibly TRBD1 (5 bases). TRBV23-1 is noted as an ORF with a role that remains uncertain. This CDR3 has 15 residues. Trimming stripped 5 bases from V and 0 bases from J, with 11 bases between. The CDR3 DNA follows: TGCGCCAGCAGTAGACAGTGGAGCTCCTACAATGAGCAGTTCTTC. As protein: CASSRQWSSYNEQFF.

The rearrangement links TRBV7-2 to TRBJ1-1; D might be TRBD1 (5 bases). V was pared by 4 bases and J by 5 bases, with 11 bases between. The CDR3 length is 13 residues. Germline V gene data show CDR1 as SGHTA and CDR2 as FQGNSA. This chain's CDR3 is CASSSSRETEAFF. CDR3 nucleotide sequence: TGTGCCAGCAGCTCAAGCAGGGAAACTGAAGCTTTCTTT.

This rearrangement joins TRBV4-1 to TRBJ2-1, with 8 nucleotides matching TRBD1. CDR1 is MGHRA, CDR2 YSYEKL, per germline. Trimming cost V 3 bases and J 7 bases; bases outside gene matches: 14. The CDR3 is 17 amino acids. For the CDR3, the DNA is TGCGCCAGCAGCCAGGGTTTCGGCGGGACAGGCCTGAATGAGCAGTTCTTC. Its protein is CASSQGFGGTGLNEQFF.

The CDR3 DNA reads as TGTGCCAGCAGCAAAGTAGGGACAGTGGGGTTGATGAACACTGAAGCTTTCTTT. This sequence encodes CASSKVGTVGLMNTEAFF. The chain couples TRBV21-1 to TRBJ1-1; the DNA was not compared with TRBD1, the D call given in the table. TRBV21-1 is annotated as a pseudogene. CDR3 size: 18 residues.

J is TRBJ2-1 and V is TRBV4-1; 8 nucleotides align to TRBD1. The length of the CDR3 is 15 residues. Trimming removed 4 bases from V and 5 bases from J; junction bases left unmatched: 7. From germline, CDR1 is MGHRA and CDR2 YSYEKL. CDR3 bases: TGCGCCAGCAGCCTAAACAGGGGGTCCCACAATGAGCAGTTCTTC. Protein: CASSLNRGSHNEQFF.

V is TRBV19 and J is TRBJ1-3, with D uncertain. The CDR3 consists of 14 residues. Germline CDR1 LNHDA, CDR2 SQIVND (reference sequence). Deletions cut 7 bases from V and 0 bases from J, with 10 bases between. CDR3 region: CASTDKGSGNTIYF. DNA of the CDR3: TGTGCCAGTACCGACAAGGGCTCTGGAAACACCATATATTTT.

In this sample, this clone turned up once. The J gene is TRBJ2-2, the V gene TRBV19, with D perhaps TRBD1 or TRBD2 (5 bases each). The germline V gene has CDR1 LNHDA and CDR2 SQIVND (reference sequence). V was trimmed by 6 bases and J by 8 bases, leaving 13 bases between them. The CDR3 spans 13 residues. The DNA for the CDR3 is TGTGCCAGTAGCCAAGAGGGGTATGGGGAGCTGTTTTTT. It specifies CASSQEGYGELFF.

This clone was counted a single time. The genes are TRBV2 and TRBJ2-7; unclear D gene. CDR1 is SNHLY and CDR2 is FYNNEI in the germline V gene. V was pared by 6 bases and J by 2 bases, with 8 bases between. This CDR3 has 12 residues. DNA of the CDR3: TGTGCCAGCAGCAAGGAGACCTACGAGCAGTACTTC. Translation gives CASSKETYEQYF.

The CDR3 DNA reads as TGTGCCAGCAGTGAACTTGGAAGCGGTTCACCCCTCCACTTT. Its protein product is CASSELGSGSPLHF. The chain recombines TRBV6-1 with TRBJ1-6, with D unclear. CDR3 length equals 14 residues. Trimming shortened V by 2 bases and J by 9 bases, and 11 bases separated the two germline ends. The germline CDR1 and CDR2 sequences are MNHNS and SASEGT.

This chain connects TRBV6-5 to TRBJ1-1; no clear D. The CDR3 extends over 13 amino acids. With 2 bases removed from V and 3 bases from J, the gap between germline ends came to 7 bases. The germline V gene encodes CDR1 MNHEY and CDR2 SVGAGI. CDR3 region: CASSYGPHTEAFF. Written as DNA, the CDR3 is TGTGCCAGCAGTTACGGGCCTCACACTGAAGCTTTCTTT.

The chain uses TRBV30 and TRBJ2-7; D ambiguous. Germline V gives CDR1 GTSNPN, CDR2 SVGIG (reference sequence). Trimming pared 0 bases from V and 6 bases from J, leaving 12 bases between. The CDR3 extends over 13 amino acids. DNA for the CDR3: TGTGCCTGGAGTGTACGGGCGCGTGGCGAGCAGTACTTC. Translation gives CAWSVRARGEQYF.

The CDR3 reads CASSQEWGGVSGNTIYF. For the CDR3, the DNA is TGCGCCAGCAGCCAAGAGTGGGGGGGCGTCTCTGGAAACACCATATATTTT. V is TRBV4-1 and J is TRBJ1-3; D is perhaps TRBD1 (6 bases). The CDR3 totals 17 residues. Trimming removed 0 bases at V and 0 bases at J, with 12 bases between. Germline lookup yields CDR1 MGHRA and CDR2 YSYEKL.

The chain carries TRBV6-5 and TRBJ2-1; possible D gene TRBD2, 5 bases. CDR1 is MNHEY and CDR2 is SVGAGI in the germline V gene. The CDR3 runs to 12 residues. V lost 6 bases and J lost 10, with 13 bases in between. CDR3 sequence: CASRDPRREQFF. The CDR3 coding sequence is TGTGCCAGCAGAGACCCCCGGAGGGAGCAGTTCTTC.

This chain connects TRBV11-2 to TRBJ2-5; perhaps D is TRBD1 or TRBD2 (6 bases each). This CDR3 has 16 amino acids. Trimming shortened V by 7 bases and J by 7 bases, and 25 bases separated the two germline ends. Germline V lookup: CDR1 SGHAT, CDR2 FQNNGV. Here the CDR3 reads CASTGGGGTFSGTQYF. CDR3 DNA: TGTGCCAGCACCGGGGGCGGCGGGACTTTTTCGGGGACCCAGTACTTC.

J is TRBJ2-1 and V is TRBV11-2; 7 bases are shared with TRBD2. J gave up 12 bases and V 5 bases, and 10 bases lay outside the gene matches. Germline V lookup: CDR1 SGHAT, CDR2 FQNNGV. CDR3 length: 13 amino acids. In DNA form, the CDR3 reads TGTGCCAGCAGCCAGGATGCTAGCGGCTGGCAGTTCTTC. Translated: CASSQDASGWQFF.

DNA for the CDR3: TGTGCCAGCAGCTCGAAAACGGACGTTCCCTACGAGCAGTACTTC. It is translated as CASSSKTDVPYEQYF. The chain employs TRBV5-4 and TRBJ2-7; D unresolved. Trimming stripped 3 bases from V and 2 bases from J, with 15 bases between. The CDR3 contains 15 residues. In germline, CDR1 is SGHNT, CDR2 YYREEE (reference sequence).

This sequence joins TRBV19 and TRBJ2-5, with TRBD2 matching 12 bases. The CDR3 length is 18 residues. The germline CDR1 and CDR2 sequences are LNHDA and SQIVND (reference sequence). Germline trimming cut 0 bases from V and 4 bases from J; bases unmatched to any gene: 9. The CDR3 sequence: CASSIETSGRTVGETQYF. In nucleotides, the CDR3 is TGTGCCAGTAGTATAGAAACTAGCGGGAGGACAGTAGGAGAGACCCAGTACTTC. Supplemented by reference TRBV19 and TRBJ2-5, the full variable domain reads DGGITQSPKYLFRKEGQNVTLSCEQNLNHDAMYWYRQDPGQGLRLIYYSQIVNDFQKGDIAEGYSVSREKKESFPLTVTSAQKNPTAFYLCASSIETSGRTVGETQYFGPGTRLLVL.

This chain joins TRBV7-8 and TRBJ1-2, with TRBD1 matching 7 bases. The CDR3 has 15 amino acids. Germline CDR1 reads SGHVS; CDR2 reads FQNEAQ. The junction had 8 bases not matched to a gene; V was cut back by 3 bases and J by 4 bases. The DNA of the CDR3 is TGTGCCAGCAGCTTTCAACGGACAGGCGGCTATGGCTACACCTTC. It yields the protein CASSFQRTGGYGYTF.

This chain connects TRBV10-3 to TRBJ2-1; D remains ambiguous. V gave up 4 bases and J gave up 5 bases, with 3 bases separating them. The CDR3 has 11 amino acids. Germline V gene lookup returns CDR1 ENHRY and CDR2 SYGVKD. This CDR3 is CAISADNEQFF. CDR3 coding DNA: TGTGCCATCAGTGCGGACAATGAGCAGTTCTTC.

This sequence joins TRBV28 and TRBJ1-6; 7 bases match TRBD1. V was clipped by 7 bases and J by 10 bases; unmatched bases: 10. The CDR3 has 14 residues. CDR1 and CDR2 (germline): MDHEN, SYDVKM. This CDR3 reads CASTPQGDGSPLHF. DNA of the CDR3: TGTGCCAGCACCCCTCAGGGGGATGGGTCACCCCTCCACTTT.

This clone was recorded once. J is TRBJ1-4 and V is TRBV4-2; TRBD1 might be the D (5 bases). Trimming left V 2 bases short and J 7 bases short, with 14 bases between. This CDR3 region has 15 residues. CDR1 is LGHNA and CDR2 is YNFKEQ in the germline V gene. The CDR3 loop is CASSQQAGPSEKLFF. The CDR3, as DNA: TGTGCCAGCAGCCAACAGGCAGGGCCCAGTGAAAAACTGTTTTTT.

This clone was seen a single time. The chain has TRBV28 and TRBJ2-3, with D possibly TRBD1 on 5 matching bases. Germline assignment: CDR1 MDHEN and CDR2 SYDVKM. The CDR3 sequence is 14 residues long. The ends were cut back, 3 bases at V and 0 bases at J, with 7 bases in the middle. DNA of the CDR3: TGTGCCAGCAGTTTCAGGGTGAGCACAGATACGCAGTATTTT. Amino acids: CASSFRVSTDTQYF.

The CDR3 DNA is TGCGCCAGCAGCTTGGATGGACGGATGAACACTGAAGCTTTCTTT. It is translated as CASSLDGRMNTEAFF. The chain couples TRBV5-1 to TRBJ1-1; D is uncertain. V lost 0 bases and J lost 0, with 9 bases in between. This CDR3 is 15 amino acids long. In germline, CDR1 is SGHRS, CDR2 YFSETQ.

This rearrangement joins TRBV6-1 to TRBJ2-3; D not resolved. Trimming shortened V by 5 bases and J by 4 bases, and 16 bases separated the two germline ends. CDR1 is MNHNS and CDR2 is SASEGT in the germline V gene. The CDR3 has 15 residues. DNA of the CDR3: TGTGCCAGCAGTTTTCTCCCCTCCAGTTCAGATACGCAGTATTTT. Translated: CASSFLPSSSDTQYF.

V gene TRBV5-1 combines with J gene TRBJ2-1, with 11 bases lining up with TRBD2. After removal of 3 bases from V and 10 bases from J, the junction contained 3 bases not matched to a gene. Looked up from germline, CDR1 is SGHRS and CDR2 is YFSETQ. This CDR3 region has 13 residues. CDR3 region: CASSSGTSGEQFF. Written as DNA, the CDR3 is TGCGCCAGCAGCTCCGGGACTAGCGGCGAGCAGTTCTTC.